These 4 T cell receptor beta chains share one sample of origin, sequenced in a study of blood T cell repertoires in COVID-19. Libraries were prepared by immunoSEQ multiplex PCR; TCRdb keeps only in-frame clonotypes and omits some of them. The sample shows 150,000 to 200,000 clones, approximately 79% of them seen only once. The sample was peripheral blood. Every receptor here comes from an elderly woman with acute or convalescent COVID-19.

The rearrangement joins TRBV6-5 to TRBJ2-7, with 9 bases fitting TRBD2. With 6 bases clipped from V and 0 bases from J, the junction kept 6 bases outside the gene matches. This CDR3 has 15 amino acids. Germline CDR1 MNHEY, CDR2 SVGAGI. The CDR3 DNA follows: TGTGCCAGCAGATCCGGGACTAGCAGCTCCTACGAGCAGTACTTC. Amino acid sequence: CASRSGTSSSYEQYF.

The chain uses TRBV5-8 and TRBJ1-4; 10 bases match TRBD1. Trimming removed 4 bases from V and 3 bases from J; junction bases left unmatched: 6. CDR1 is SGHTS, CDR2 YDEGEE, per germline. The CDR3 is made up of 16 amino acids. The CDR3 nucleotides read TGTGCCAGCAGCATAGGGGACAGGGGTGCTAATGAAAAACTGTTTTTT. Amino acid sequence: CASSIGDRGANEKLFF.

The chain has TRBV27 and TRBJ2-3, with TRBD2 matching over 10 bases. CDR1 MNHEY and CDR2 SMNVEV come from the germline V gene (reference sequence). Losses at the gene ends were 3 bases for V and 6 bases for J; bases not matched to a gene: 6. This CDR3 spans 15 amino acids. CDR3 sequence: CASSFVAGGLDTQYF. CDR3 bases: TGTGCCAGCAGTTTTGTAGCGGGAGGTTTGGATACGCAGTATTTT.

V and J are TRBV5-1 and TRBJ1-5, with 9 bases identical to TRBD1. Germline CDR1 and CDR2: SGHRS and YFSETQ. Trimming took 4 bases from V and 4 from J; bases not matched to a gene: 3. The CDR3 runs 14 residues. In DNA form, the CDR3 reads TGCGCCAGCAGCGTGACAGGGGGTAATCAGCCCCAGCATTTT. Protein: CASSVTGGNQPQHF.